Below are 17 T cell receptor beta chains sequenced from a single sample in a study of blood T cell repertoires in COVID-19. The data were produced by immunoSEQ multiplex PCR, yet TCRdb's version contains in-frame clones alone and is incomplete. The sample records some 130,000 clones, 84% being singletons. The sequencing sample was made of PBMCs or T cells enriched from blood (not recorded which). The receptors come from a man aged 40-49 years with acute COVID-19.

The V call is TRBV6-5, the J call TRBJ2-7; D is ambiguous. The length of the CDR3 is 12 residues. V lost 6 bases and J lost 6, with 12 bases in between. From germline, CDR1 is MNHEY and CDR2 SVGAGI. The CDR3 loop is CASSPRGGEQYF. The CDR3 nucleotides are TGTGCCAGCAGCCCCAGAGGCGGCGAGCAGTACTTC.

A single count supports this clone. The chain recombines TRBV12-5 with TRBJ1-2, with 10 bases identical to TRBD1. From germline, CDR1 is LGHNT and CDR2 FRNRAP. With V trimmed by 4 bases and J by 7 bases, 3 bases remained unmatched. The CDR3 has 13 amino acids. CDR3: CASGSGQGSGYTF. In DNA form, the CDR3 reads TGTGCTAGTGGTTCGGGACAGGGGTCTGGCTACACCTTC.

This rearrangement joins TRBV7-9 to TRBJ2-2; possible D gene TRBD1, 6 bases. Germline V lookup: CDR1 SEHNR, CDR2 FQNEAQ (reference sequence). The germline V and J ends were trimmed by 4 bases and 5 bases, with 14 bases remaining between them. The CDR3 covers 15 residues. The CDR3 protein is CASSSTGTGTGELFF. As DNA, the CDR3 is TGTGCCAGCAGCTCCACAGGGACCGGGACCGGGGAGCTGTTTTTT.

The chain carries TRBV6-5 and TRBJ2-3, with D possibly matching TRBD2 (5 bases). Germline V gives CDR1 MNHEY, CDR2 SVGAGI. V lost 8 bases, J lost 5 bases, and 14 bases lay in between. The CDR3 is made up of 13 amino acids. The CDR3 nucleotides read TGTGCCAGCGCCCCCGGGGAGCGAGATACGCAGTATTTT. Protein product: CASAPGERDTQYF.

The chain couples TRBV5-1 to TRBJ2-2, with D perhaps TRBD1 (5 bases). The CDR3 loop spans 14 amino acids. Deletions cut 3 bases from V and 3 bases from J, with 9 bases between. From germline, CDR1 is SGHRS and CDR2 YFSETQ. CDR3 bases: TGCGCCAGCAGCTCTGTAGGGGACACCGGGGAGCTGTTTTTT. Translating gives CASSSVGDTGELFF.

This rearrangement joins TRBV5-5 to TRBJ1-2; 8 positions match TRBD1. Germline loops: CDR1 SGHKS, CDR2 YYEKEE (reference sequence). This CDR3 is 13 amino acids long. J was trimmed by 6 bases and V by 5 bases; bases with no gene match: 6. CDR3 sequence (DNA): TGTGCCAGCAGTACAGGGGGTGGGAATGGCTACACCTTC. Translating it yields CASSTGGGNGYTF.

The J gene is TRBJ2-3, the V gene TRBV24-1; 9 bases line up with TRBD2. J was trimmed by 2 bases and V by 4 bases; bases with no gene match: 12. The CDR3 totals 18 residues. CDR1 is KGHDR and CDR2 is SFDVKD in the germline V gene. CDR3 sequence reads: CATSDQPRLAEITDTQYF. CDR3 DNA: TGTGCCACCAGTGACCAGCCTAGACTAGCGGAGATCACAGATACGCAGTATTTT.

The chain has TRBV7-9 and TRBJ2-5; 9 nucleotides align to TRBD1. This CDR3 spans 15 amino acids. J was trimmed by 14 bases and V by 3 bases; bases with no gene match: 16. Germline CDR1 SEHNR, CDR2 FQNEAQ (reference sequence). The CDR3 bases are TGTGCCAGCAGCTTTACTTCCGGGACAGGGATCCCGCCTTACTTC. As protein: CASSFTSGTGIPPYF. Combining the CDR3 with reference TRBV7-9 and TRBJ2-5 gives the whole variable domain DTGVSQNPRHKITKRGQNVTFRCDPISEHNRLYWYRQTLGQGPEFLTYFQNEAQLEKSRLLSDRFSAERPKGSFSTLEIQRTEQGDSAMYLCASSFTSGTGIPPYFGPGTRLLVL.

CDR3 region: CASSHFLASSYNEQFF. The CDR3 DNA follows: TGTGCCAGCAGTCACTTCCTAGCGAGCTCCTACAATGAGCAGTTCTTC. The chain has TRBV28 and TRBJ2-1; a weak D match, TRBD2 (6 bases). The CDR3 is made up of 16 amino acids. Germline V CDR1 and CDR2: MDHEN, SYDVKM. V dropped 5 bases and J dropped 0 bases, with 14 bases sitting between them.

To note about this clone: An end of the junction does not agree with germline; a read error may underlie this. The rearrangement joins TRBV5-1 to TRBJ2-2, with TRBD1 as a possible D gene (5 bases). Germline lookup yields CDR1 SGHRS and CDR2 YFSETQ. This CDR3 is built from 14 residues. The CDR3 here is CASKGLENTGELFF. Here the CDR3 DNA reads TGCGCAAGCAAGGGGTTGGAGAACACCGGGGAGCTGTTTTTT.

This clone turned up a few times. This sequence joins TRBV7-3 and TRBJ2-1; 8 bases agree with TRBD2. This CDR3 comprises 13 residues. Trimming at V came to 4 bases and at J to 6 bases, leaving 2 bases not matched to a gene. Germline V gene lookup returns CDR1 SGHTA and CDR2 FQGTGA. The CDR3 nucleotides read TGTGCCAGCAGCTCACGGGGGGGCAATGAGCAGTTCTTC. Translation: CASSSRGGNEQFF.

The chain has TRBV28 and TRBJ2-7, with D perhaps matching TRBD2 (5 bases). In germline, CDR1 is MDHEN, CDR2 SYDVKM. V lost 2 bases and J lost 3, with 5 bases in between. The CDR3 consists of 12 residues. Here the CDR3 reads CASSLEGYEQYF. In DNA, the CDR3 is TGTGCCAGCAGTTTAGAGGGCTACGAGCAGTACTTC.

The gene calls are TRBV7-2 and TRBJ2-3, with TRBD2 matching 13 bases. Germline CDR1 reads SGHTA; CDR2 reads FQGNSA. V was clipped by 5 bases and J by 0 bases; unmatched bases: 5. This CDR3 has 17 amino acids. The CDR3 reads CASSRGLAGTSTDTQYF. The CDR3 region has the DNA TGTGCCAGCAGCCGGGGACTAGCGGGAACTAGCACAGATACGCAGTATTTT.

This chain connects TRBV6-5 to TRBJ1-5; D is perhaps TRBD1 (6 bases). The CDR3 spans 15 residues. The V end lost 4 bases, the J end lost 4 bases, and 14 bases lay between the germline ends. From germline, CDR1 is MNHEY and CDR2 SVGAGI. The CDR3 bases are TGTGCCAGCAGTTTGGACGGACAGAATAATCAGCCCCAGCATTTT. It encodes CASSLDGQNNQPQHF.

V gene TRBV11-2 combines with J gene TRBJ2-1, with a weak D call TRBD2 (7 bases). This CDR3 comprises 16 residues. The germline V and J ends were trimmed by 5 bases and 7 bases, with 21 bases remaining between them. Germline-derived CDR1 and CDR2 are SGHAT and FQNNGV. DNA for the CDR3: TGTGCCAGCAGCCCCAGGGGAGGGAATAGCCATAATGAGCAGTTCTTC. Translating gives CASSPRGGNSHNEQFF.

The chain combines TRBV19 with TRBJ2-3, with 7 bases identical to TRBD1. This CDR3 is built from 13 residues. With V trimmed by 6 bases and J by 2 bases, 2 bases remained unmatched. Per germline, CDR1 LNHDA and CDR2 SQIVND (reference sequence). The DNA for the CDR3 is TGTGCCAGTAGACAGGGGTCCACAGATACGCAGTATTTT. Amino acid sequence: CASRQGSTDTQYF.

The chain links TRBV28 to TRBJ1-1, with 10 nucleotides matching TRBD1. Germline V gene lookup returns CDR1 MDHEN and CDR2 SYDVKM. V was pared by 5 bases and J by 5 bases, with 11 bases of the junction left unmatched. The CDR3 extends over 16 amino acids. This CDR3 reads CASSSPGQGPGTEAFF. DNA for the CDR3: TGTGCCAGCAGTAGTCCGGGACAGGGGCCGGGAACTGAAGCTTTCTTT.